A single sample gave rise to the 27 T cell receptor beta chains below, sequenced in a study of CD8+ T cells in alopecia areata. Extracted RNA was reverse transcribed into cDNA, the sequencing template. Sequencing used immunoSEQ multiplex PCR; TCRdb keeps in-frame clones, though not all of them. In the table there are about 180,000 clones, just under 60% of which are singletons. The sequencing used CD4+ T cells sorted from blood, collected at week 0. These receptors were collected from a human donor with alopecia areata.

CDR3 amino acids: CAISEPGQIFFGYTF. CDR3 nucleotides: TGTGCCATCAGTGAACCGGGACAGATTTTTTTCGGCTACACCTTC. The gene calls are TRBV10-3 and TRBJ1-2; 7 bases align to TRBD1. The V segment lost 3 bases and the J segment 8 bases; nucleotides outside the gene matches: 12. This CDR3 contains 15 residues. Germline assignment: CDR1 ENHRY and CDR2 SYGVKD.

The chain couples TRBV12-5 to TRBJ2-7; D might be TRBD2 (5 bases). The CDR3 loop spans 12 amino acids. Trimming took off 7 bases at V and 4 bases at J, with 11 bases between the two ends. Germline lookup yields CDR1 LGHNT and CDR2 FRNRAP. The CDR3 protein is CASASGWYEQYF. CDR3 bases: TGTGCTAGTGCCAGCGGTTGGTACGAGCAGTACTTC. The variable domain in full, with the rest retrieved from reference TRBV12-5 and TRBJ2-7, is DARVTQTPRHKVTEMGQEVTMRCQPILGHNTVFWYRQTMMQGLELLAYFRNRAPLDDSGMPKDRFSAEMPDATLATLKIQPSEPRDSAVYFCASASGWYEQYFGPGTRLTVT.

The genes are TRBV5-6 and TRBJ1-2, with D perhaps matching TRBD1 (6 bases). Deletions cut 2 bases from V and 2 bases from J, with 10 bases between. This CDR3 has 14 amino acids. The germline gives CDR1 SGHDT, CDR2 YYEEEE. The CDR3 loop reads CASSFKGENYGYTF. CDR3 DNA sequence: TGTGCCAGCAGCTTTAAGGGGGAGAACTATGGCTACACCTTC.

The chain links TRBV9 to TRBJ2-7; 9 nucleotides agree with TRBD2. Trimming removed 0 bases from V and 4 bases from J; junction bases left unmatched: 5. The CDR3 is 15 residues long. CDR1 and CDR2 from the germline V gene are SGDLS and YYNGEE. Written as DNA, the CDR3 is TGTGCCAGCAGCGTAGAGGCTAGCGGGGATTACGAGCAGTACTTC. It is translated as CASSVEASGDYEQYF. Full variable domain (outside the CDR3, taken from reference TRBV9 and TRBJ2-7): DSGVTQTPKHLITATGQRVTLRCSPRSGDLSVYWYQQSLDQGLQFLIQYYNGEERAKGNILERFSAQQFPDLHSELNLSSLELGDSALYFCASSVEASGDYEQYFGPGTRLTVT.

The J gene is TRBJ1-1, the V gene TRBV9; D is possibly TRBD1 (6 bases). This CDR3 is built from 14 residues. The germline V gene encodes CDR1 SGDLS and CDR2 YYNGEE. Trimming pared 8 bases from V and 0 bases from J, leaving 14 bases between. The DNA of the CDR3 is TGTGCCAGTCAGCAGGGGTCGATGAACACTGAAGCTTTCTTT. This translates into CASQQGSMNTEAFF.

This chain uses TRBV11-2 with TRBJ1-5; D is uncertain. The CDR3 runs to 13 residues. V lost 1 base to trimming and J lost 4 bases, with 5 bases between them. Looked up from germline, CDR1 is SGHAT and CDR2 is FQNNGV. CDR3 nucleotide sequence: TGTGCCAGCAGCTTAGGTCGTAATCAGCCCCAGCATTTT. Its protein product is CASSLGRNQPQHF. Filled out from reference TRBV11-2 and TRBJ1-5, the complete variable domain reads EAGVAQSPRYKIIEKRQSVAFWCNPISGHATLYWYQQILGQGPKLLIQFQNNGVVDDSQLPKDRFSAERLKGVDSTLKIQPAKLEDSAVYLCASSLGRNQPQHFGDGTRLSIL.

CDR3 protein: CSVEGHSGTEAFF. As DNA, the CDR3 is TGCAGCGTTGAGGGACACTCTGGCACTGAAGCTTTCTTT. The chain employs TRBV29-1 and TRBJ1-1; D is perhaps TRBD1 (6 bases). Per germline, CDR1 SQVTM and CDR2 ANQGSEA. This CDR3 spans 13 amino acids. Deletions cut 3 bases from V and 4 bases from J, with 12 bases between.

The CDR3 loop reads CASSLRQGDETQYF. In DNA form, the CDR3 reads TGTGCCAGCAGCCTACGACAGGGGGATGAGACCCAGTACTTC. This sequence joins TRBV7-3 and TRBJ2-5, with 9 bases matching TRBD1. This CDR3 region has 14 residues. Germline assignment: CDR1 SGHTA and CDR2 FQGTGA. Germline trimming cut 5 bases from V and 5 bases from J; bases unmatched to any gene: 6.

The chain is built from TRBV6-1 and TRBJ2-5; 9 positions match TRBD1. J was trimmed by 7 bases and V by 10 bases; bases with no gene match: 10. The germline CDR1 and CDR2 sequences are MNHNS and SASEGT. The CDR3 runs 13 residues. In DNA, the CDR3 is TGTGCCAAGGGGGGACAGGGAGGGTGGACCCAGTACTTC. Its translation is CAKGGQGGWTQYF.

This clone showed up just once. J is TRBJ1-1 and V is TRBV4-1; D uncertain. The germline gives CDR1 MGHRA, CDR2 YSYEKL. The CDR3 contains 12 residues. V lost 5 bases and J 2 bases, leaving 6 bases between the germline ends. The CDR3 DNA reads as TGCGCCAGCAGCTGGGAAAACACTGAAGCTTTCTTT. Translation gives CASSWENTEAFF.

This chain joins TRBV29-1 and TRBJ1-1; D uncertain. The CDR3 is made up of 13 amino acids. V was pared by 7 bases and J by 5 bases, with 17 bases between. The germline gives CDR1 SQVTM, CDR2 ANQGSEA. CDR3 nucleotide sequence: TGCAGCGGGAAACCGGGCCCACAAACTGAAGCTTTCTTT. Its translation is CSGKPGPQTEAFF.

This clone turned up a few times. This chain links TRBV29-1 with TRBJ2-1, with D perhaps TRBD1 or TRBD2 (7 bases each). The CDR3 totals 13 residues. Per the germline V gene, CDR1 is SQVTM and CDR2 is ANQGSEA. Trimming stripped 7 bases from V and 9 bases from J, with 19 bases between. CDR3 DNA: TGCAGCGCTGGGGGACAGTGGGAGGGTGAGCAGTTCTTC. Translating gives CSAGGQWEGEQFF.

The chain couples TRBV12-5 to TRBJ2-7; TRBD1 matches at 10 bases. CDR3 length: 14 residues. Germline loops: CDR1 LGHNT, CDR2 FRNRAP. The ends lost 7 bases at V and 2 bases at J; junction bases unmatched: 5. CDR3 sequence (DNA): TGTGCTAGTGCCCGGACAGGGGGGACCTACGAGCAGTACTTC. This encodes CASARTGGTYEQYF.

The chain recombines TRBV9 with TRBJ1-6; tentatively, D is TRBD1 (6 bases). V was pared by 0 bases and J by 8 bases, with 12 bases between. The CDR3 has 15 residues. CDR1 and CDR2 from the germline V gene are SGDLS and YYNGEE. The CDR3 nucleotides are TGTGCCAGCAGCGTAGGGACAGTCCTCGATTCACCCCTCCACTTT. Amino acid sequence: CASSVGTVLDSPLHF.

This chain connects TRBV5-4 to TRBJ2-1; possibly TRBD2 for D (5 bases). The germline V and J ends were trimmed by 0 bases and 9 bases, with 13 bases remaining between them. Germline V gene sequence: CDR1 SGHNT, CDR2 YYREEE (reference sequence). This CDR3 has 14 amino acids. DNA for the CDR3: TGTGCCAGCAGCTTGGCCCCGTTAGAGGGTGAGCAGTTCTTC. Its protein product is CASSLAPLEGEQFF. Combining the CDR3 with reference TRBV5-4 and TRBJ2-1 gives the whole variable domain ETGVTQSPTHLIKTRGQQVTLRCSSQSGHNTVSWYQQALGQGPQFIFQYYREEENGRGNFPPRFSGLQFPNYSSELNVNALELDDSALYLCASSLAPLEGEQFFGPGTRLTVL.

Regarding this clone: Mismatch with germline at one junction end may stem from a read error. The chain joins TRBV6-6 to TRBJ2-5; D possibly uses TRBD1 or TRBD2 (5 bases each). Germline CDR1 and CDR2: MNHNY and SVGAGI (reference sequence). The CDR3 is 12 amino acids. DNA of the CDR3: TGTGCCAGCAGTTCTACCGGGACCAGTGAACACTTC. Translation gives CASSSTGTSEHF.

Notes on this clone: Other nucleotide sequences in the sample specify the same CDR3. The V gene is TRBV5-1, the J gene TRBJ2-7; D gene ambiguous. Trimming stripped 2 bases from V and 3 bases from J, with 3 bases between. The CDR3 sequence is 11 residues long. The germline CDR1 and CDR2 sequences are SGHRS and YFSETQ. This CDR3 is CASSLDYEQYF. CDR3 nucleotide sequence: TGCGCCAGCAGCTTAGACTACGAGCAGTACTTC.

The chain recombines TRBV7-2 with TRBJ2-3, with TRBD2 matching over 8 bases. CDR1 SGHTA and CDR2 FQGNSA come from the germline V gene. Trimming took 3 bases from V and 2 from J; bases not matched to a gene: 4. The length of the CDR3 is 15 residues. CDR3 bases: TGTGCCAGCAGCTTGGGACTAGGACACACAGATACGCAGTATTTT. This encodes CASSLGLGHTDTQYF. Full variable domain (remainder filled in from reference TRBV7-2 and TRBJ2-3): GAGVSQSPSNKVTEKGKDVELRCDPISGHTALYWYRQSLGQGLEFLIYFQGNSAPDKSGLPSDRFSAERTGGSVSTLTIQRTQQEDSAVYLCASSLGLGHTDTQYFGPGTRLTVL.

J is TRBJ1-2 and V is TRBV5-1; 8 bases are a match to TRBD1. Germline loops: CDR1 SGHRS, CDR2 YFSETQ. Unmatched junction bases numbered 8, after V lost 0 bases and J lost 4 bases. The CDR3 is made up of 16 amino acids. In DNA, the CDR3 is TGCGCCAGCAGCTTGGGGACAGGGAGAGGAAGCTATGGCTACACCTTC. Its translation: CASSLGTGRGSYGYTF.

The chain recombines TRBV2 with TRBJ2-3, with no clear D. This CDR3 is built from 11 residues. V lost 3 bases and J lost 3, with 1 base in between. Germline CDR1 is SNHLY and CDR2 is FYNNEI. CDR3 in amino acids: CASSETDTQYF. The CDR3 bases are TGTGCCAGCAGTGAGACAGATACGCAGTATTTT.

This clone has a single count. The V gene is TRBV6-7, the J gene TRBJ2-5; 7 bases match TRBD1. TRBV6-7 is known as an ORF, though its function is uncertain. V lost 7 bases to trimming and J lost 7 bases; unmatched junction nucleotides: 12. The CDR3 length is 14 residues. CDR3 coding DNA: TGTGCCAGCAATAGCGACAGGGCCTCTGGGACCCAGTACTTC. Protein: CASNSDRASGTQYF.

This clone was picked up one time. The chain joins TRBV30 to TRBJ1-5; TRBD1 matches at 7 bases. Germline assignment: CDR1 GTSNPN and CDR2 SVGIG (reference sequence). The trim removed 3 bases at V and 5 bases at J, leaving 4 bases unmatched. The CDR3 has 13 amino acids. Here the CDR3 reads CAWSSGGDQPQHF. CDR3 sequence (DNA): TGTGCCTGGAGCTCAGGGGGGGATCAGCCCCAGCATTTT.

This chain connects TRBV2 to TRBJ2-3, with 14 bases aligning to TRBD2. The germline CDR1 and CDR2 sequences are SNHLY and FYNNEI. The CDR3 is made up of 15 amino acids. The ends lost 7 bases at V and 10 bases at J; junction bases unmatched: 10. CDR3 region: CASTWTSGGPVAQYF. The CDR3 DNA reads as TGTGCCAGCACCTGGACTAGCGGGGGGCCAGTGGCGCAGTATTTT.

This chain connects TRBV7-9 to TRBJ2-5; possible D gene TRBD1, 5 bases. The length of the CDR3 is 14 residues. The germline gives CDR1 SEHNR, CDR2 FQNEAQ (reference sequence). Between the trimmed V and J ends, which lost 3 bases and 2 bases, there was a span of 10 bases. The CDR3 coding sequence is TGTGCCAGCAGCTTTAGACAGAGGCAAGAGACCCAGTACTTC. It codes for CASSFRQRQETQYF.

V and J are TRBV30 and TRBJ1-1; D uncertain. Germline V lookup: CDR1 GTSNPN, CDR2 SVGIG (reference sequence). This CDR3 is built from 14 residues. Between the trimmed V and J ends, which lost 0 bases and 3 bases, there was a span of 11 bases. The CDR3 coding sequence is TGTGCCTGGAGTGTCTATAGGACCCACACTGAAGCTTTCTTT. Translation: CAWSVYRTHTEAFF.

The rearrangement uses TRBV5-6 and TRBJ2-7, with 7 bases identical to TRBD1. There are 15 residues in the CDR3. Germline V gene lookup returns CDR1 SGHDT and CDR2 YYEEEE. V shed 0 bases, J shed 4 bases, and the junction held 7 bases outside the gene matches. The CDR3 DNA is TGTGCCAGCAGCTTGGCTGGGACAGCCAAGTACGAGCAGTACTTC. Amino acid sequence: CASSLAGTAKYEQYF.

This clone was observed a single time. This rearrangement joins TRBV29-1 to TRBJ2-3, with a weak D call TRBD1 (5 bases). CDR3 size: 15 residues. CDR1 SQVTM and CDR2 ANQGSEA come from the germline V gene. Trimming stripped 6 bases from V and 2 bases from J, with 18 bases between. The CDR3 reads CSVRSLQGNTDTQYF. In nucleotides, the CDR3 is TGCAGCGTCCGTTCCTTGCAGGGAAACACAGATACGCAGTATTTT.